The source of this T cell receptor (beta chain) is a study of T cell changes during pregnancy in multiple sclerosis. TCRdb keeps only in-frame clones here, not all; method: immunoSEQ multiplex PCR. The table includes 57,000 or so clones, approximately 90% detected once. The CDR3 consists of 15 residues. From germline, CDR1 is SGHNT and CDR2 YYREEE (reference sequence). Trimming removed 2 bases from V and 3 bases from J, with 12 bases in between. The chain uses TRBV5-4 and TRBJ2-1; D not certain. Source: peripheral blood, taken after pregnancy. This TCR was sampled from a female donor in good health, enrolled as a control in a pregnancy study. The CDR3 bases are TGTGCCAGCAGCTTCGAACCAGCAGGCTACAATGAGCAGTTCTTC. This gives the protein CASSFEPAGYNEQFF.